This T cell receptor (beta chain) is from a study of blood T cell repertoires in COVID-19. About the research overall: Sites across the United States, Italy and Spain contributed samples from acute and convalescent COVID-19.

V lost 4 bases to trimming and J lost 1 base; unmatched junction nucleotides: 7. The CDR3 loop spans 17 amino acids. Looked up from germline, CDR1 is MGHRA and CDR2 is YSYEKL. The assay was immunoSEQ multiplex PCR, and TCRdb's table has in-frame clones only and misses some. The sample holds tens of thousands of clones, 84% seen once. Sequencing input: peripheral blood. The V gene is TRBV4-1, the J gene TRBJ2-1, with 10 bases lining up with TRBD2. This TCR was recovered from a man in his fifties or sixties with acute or convalescent COVID-19. In DNA, the CDR3 is TGCGCCAGCAGCCGGTTAGCGGGAGGCCATTCCTACAATGAGCAGTTCTTC. Amino acid sequence: CASSRLAGGHSYNEQFF.